One sample yielded the 9 T cell receptor beta chains listed below, sequenced in a study of shared clonotypes between healthy human individuals. The data were produced by immunoSEQ multiplex PCR, yet TCRdb's version contains in-frame clones alone and is incomplete. The sample gives some 1,900,000 clones, about 95% of which show up once; 1% to 1.5% is in the top ten. CD45RO-negative, CCR7-selected cells formed the naive CD8 fraction, which excluded terminally differentiated effector memory CD45RA+ cells. Sequenced material: naive CD8+ T cells sorted from blood. The origin of the receptors is a young man in good health.

V gene TRBV5-1 combines with J gene TRBJ2-1, with TRBD1 identical over 8 bases. The CDR3 is 16 residues long. In germline, CDR1 is SGHRS, CDR2 YFSETQ. Trimming cost V 2 bases and J 8 bases; bases outside gene matches: 12. The CDR3 region has the DNA TGCGCCAGCAGCTTCTATCCCGGGACAGGTATGGATGAGCAGTTCTTC. Amino acids: CASSFYPGTGMDEQFF.

The rearrangement uses TRBV5-8 and TRBJ1-2; maybe TRBD1 (5 bases). The ends were cut back, 0 bases at V and 4 bases at J, with 10 bases in the middle. CDR3 length: 14 residues. Germline CDR1 SGHTS, CDR2 YDEGEE. This CDR3 reads CASSLGDGVYGYTF. The CDR3 nucleotides read TGTGCCAGCAGCTTGGGGGACGGAGTCTATGGCTACACCTTC.

This rearrangement joins TRBV25-1 to TRBJ2-5; D not certain. CDR3 length: 14 amino acids. CDR1 is MGHDK, CDR2 SYGVNS, per germline. V lost 2 bases to trimming and J lost 5 bases, with 12 bases between them. CDR3: CASSEGSEGETQYF. In nucleotides, the CDR3 is TGTGCCAGCAGTGAAGGGTCTGAAGGGGAGACCCAGTACTTC.

About this clone itself: Different DNA sequences within this sample yield the same CDR3. This sequence joins TRBV5-6 and TRBJ2-7, with D maybe TRBD1 (5 bases). This CDR3 contains 12 residues. The V end lost 1 base, the J end lost 4 bases, and 6 bases lay between the germline ends. Germline V CDR1 and CDR2: SGHDT, YYEEEE. CDR3 region: CASSLSGYEQYF. DNA for the CDR3: TGTGCCAGCAGCTTGTCAGGGTACGAGCAGTACTTC. Full variable domain (remainder filled in from reference TRBV5-6 and TRBJ2-7): DAGVTQSPTHLIKTRGQQVTLRCSPKSGHDTVSWYQQALGQGPQFIFQYYEEEERQRGNFPDRFSGHQFPNYSSELNVNALLLGDSALYLCASSLSGYEQYFGPGTRLTVT.

The rearrangement uses TRBV19 and TRBJ1-2, with D hard to call. V was shortened by 7 bases and J by 5 bases, with 20 bases between the two germline ends. Germline CDR1 and CDR2: LNHDA and SQIVND (reference sequence). This CDR3 spans 15 amino acids. CDR3 sequence: CASTPTSDGFYGYTF. CDR3 in DNA: TGTGCCAGTACCCCCACGTCTGACGGCTTTTATGGCTACACCTTC. The full variable domain, its missing parts supplied by reference TRBV19 and TRBJ1-2, is DGGITQSPKYLFRKEGQNVTLSCEQNLNHDAMYWYRQDPGQGLRLIYYSQIVNDFQKGDIAEGYSVSREKKESFPLTVTSAQKNPTAFYLCASTPTSDGFYGYTFGSGTRLTVV.

This chain joins TRBV2 and TRBJ1-3, with 7 bases that match TRBD1. Germline CDR1 SNHLY, CDR2 FYNNEI. Trimming cost V 3 bases and J 0 bases; bases outside gene matches: 5. This CDR3 contains 16 residues. CDR3 bases: TGTGCCAGCAGTGAGCCGGGACAGTACTCTGGAAACACCATATATTTT. Translation: CASSEPGQYSGNTIYF.

The gene calls are TRBV7-9 and TRBJ1-6, with TRBD1 as a possible D gene (5 bases). The ends were cut back, 6 bases at V and 0 bases at J, with 12 bases in the middle. CDR1 is SEHNR, CDR2 FQNEAQ, per germline (reference sequence). The CDR3 totals 16 residues. The CDR3 nucleotides are TGTGCCAGCAGGGGGGTGGCCGGCTCCTATAATTCACCCCTCCACTTT. Translated, it gives CASRGVAGSYNSPLHF. The whole variable domain, filled in from reference TRBV7-9 and TRBJ1-6, reads DTGVSQNPRHKITKRGQNVTFRCDPISEHNRLYWYRQTLGQGPEFLTYFQNEAQLEKSRLLSDRFSAERPKGSFSTLEIQRTEQGDSAMYLCASRGVAGSYNSPLHFGNGTRLTVT.

The CDR3 loop reads CASSSPGASYNSPLHF. The CDR3 DNA sequence: TGTGCCAGCAGTTCCCCTGGCGCCTCCTATAATTCACCCCTCCACTTT. This chain links TRBV27 with TRBJ1-6; no definite D call. There are 16 residues in the CDR3. In germline, CDR1 is MNHEY, CDR2 SMNVEV (reference sequence). Trimming left V 4 bases short and J 0 bases short, with 10 bases between.

CDR3 protein: CASSPRLGTSGTSTDTQYF. The CDR3 region has the DNA TGTGCCAGCTCACCCCGGTTGGGGACTAGCGGAACTAGCACAGATACGCAGTATTTT. V is TRBV18 and J is TRBJ2-3; 11 bases agree with TRBD2. This CDR3 has 19 amino acids. Looked up from germline, CDR1 is KGHSH and CDR2 is LQKENI. J lost 0 bases, V lost 3 bases, and 11 bases had no gene match.